The 25 T cell receptor beta chains given below trace back to one sample, sequenced in a study of T cells expressing NK-cell markers. TCRdb re-called the 5' RACE reads and gives one entry per CDR3 protein, without DNA. The sample totals around 550,000 distinct CDR3 sequences. Sequences were obtained from blood T cells: a sorted CD56 or NKG2C T cell subset, CD4+ or CD8+ T cells, or bulk PBMC T cells (not recorded which). These receptors were taken from a man aged 18-30 years in good health.

CDR3 region: CASSQGGGGLYGYTF. This rearrangement joins TRBV4-3 to TRBJ1-2; the TCRdb call, TRBD1, lacks DNA for checking. Looked up from germline, CDR1 is LGHNA and CDR2 is YSLEER. The CDR3 is 15 amino acids.

V and J are TRBV5-5 and TRBJ2-2; TCRdb's D gene call, TRBD1, goes unchecked for lack of DNA. This CDR3 is built from 13 residues. Germline V lookup: CDR1 SGHKS, CDR2 YYEKEE (reference sequence). CDR3 sequence: CAGQGQSTGELFF.

The chain uses TRBV20-1 and TRBJ2-1. Germline-derived CDR1 and CDR2 are DFQATT and SNEGSKA (reference sequence). The CDR3 has 11 amino acids. This chain's CDR3 is CSALTFGEQFF.

This chain joins TRBV7-9 and TRBJ2-1. The length of the CDR3 is 11 residues. The germline gives CDR1 SEHNR, CDR2 FQNEAQ (reference sequence). CDR3 loop: CASSFSNEQFF. Full variable domain (rest looked up from reference TRBV7-9 and TRBJ2-1): DTGVSQNPRHKITKRGQNVTFRCDPISEHNRLYWYRQTLGQGPEFLTYFQNEAQLEKSRLLSDRFSAERPKGSFSTLEIQRTEQGDSAMYLCASSFSNEQFFGPGTRLTVL.

The CDR3: CASSGRDRGFNQPQHF. The gene calls are TRBV7-2 and TRBJ1-5; TCRdb proposes TRBD1, but this gene call is untestable without DNA. This CDR3 is 16 amino acids long. Germline lookup yields CDR1 SGHTA and CDR2 FQGNSA.

This chain connects TRBV20-1 to TRBJ2-1; without DNA, the TCRdb call of TRBD2 cannot be checked. The length of the CDR3 is 15 residues. Per the germline V gene, CDR1 is DFQATT and CDR2 is SNEGSKA (reference sequence). The CDR3 protein is CSAEKAGVRDNEQFF.

CDR3 sequence reads: CASSPGGSKAGELFF. The genes are TRBV6-1 and TRBJ2-2; the TCRdb call, TRBD2, lacks DNA for checking. Germline-derived CDR1 and CDR2 are MNHNS and SASEGT. The CDR3 contains 15 residues.

The CDR3 reads CASSQVVGTGGLEQFF. The chain joins TRBV3-1 to TRBJ2-1; TCRdb's D call, TRBD1, is unchecked because there is no DNA. The germline CDR1 and CDR2 sequences are LGHDT and YNNKEL (reference sequence). The CDR3 extends over 16 amino acids.

The chain recombines TRBV9 with TRBJ2-2; TCRdb's D call, TRBD1, is unchecked because there is no DNA. The germline V gene has CDR1 SGDLS and CDR2 YYNGEE. The CDR3 extends over 15 amino acids. CDR3 residues: CASSMGGGLTGELFF.

The chain couples TRBV2 to TRBJ2-6. CDR1 is SNHLY, CDR2 FYNNEI, per germline. The CDR3 has 13 amino acids. CDR3: CASRGSGANVLTF. The full variable domain, completed using reference TRBV2 and TRBJ2-6, is EPEVTQTPSHQVTQMGQEVILRCVPISNHLYFYWYRQILGQKVEFLVSFYNNEISEKSEIFDDQFSVERPDGSNFTLKIRSTKLEDSAMYFCASRGSGANVLTFGAGSRLTVL.

J is TRBJ1-5 and V is TRBV10-3; TCRdb selects TRBD1, and the lack of DNA leaves this call unchecked. The length of the CDR3 is 13 residues. Germline V lookup: CDR1 ENHRY, CDR2 SYGVKD. CDR3 amino acids: CATAQGRNQPQHF.

The CDR3 reads CASSYSRQLARPQHF. The chain recombines TRBV6-2 or TRBV6-3 with TRBJ1-5. This CDR3 has 15 amino acids. Germline loops: CDR1 MNHEY, CDR2 SVGEGT.

The chain combines TRBV29-1 with TRBJ2-3; TCRdb selects TRBD2, and the lack of DNA leaves this call unchecked. Germline CDR1 reads SQVTM; CDR2 reads ANQGSEA. This CDR3 has 14 amino acids. CDR3 amino acids: CSDRGPLSTDTQYF.

CDR3 sequence: CASSLTAGLLASYEQYF. The rearrangement uses TRBV5-1 and TRBJ2-7; the TCRdb call, TRBD2, lacks DNA for checking. The CDR3 spans 17 residues. Germline V lookup: CDR1 SGHRS, CDR2 YFSETQ.

The chain couples TRBV18 to TRBJ2-1; TCRdb lists TRBD2, though no DNA is available to test this call. CDR1 and CDR2 from the germline V gene are KGHSH and LQKENI. The CDR3 contains 17 residues. This chain's CDR3 is CASSPRGTSGIGIAQFF.

J is TRBJ1-1 and V is TRBV28; without DNA, the TCRdb call of TRBD1 cannot be checked. Germline CDR1 reads MDHEN; CDR2 reads SYDVKM. The CDR3 has 14 residues. CDR3 residues: CASRGGQGRPEAFF.

The chain has TRBV15 and TRBJ2-7. The CDR3 totals 11 residues. From germline, CDR1 is LNHNV and CDR2 YYDKDF (reference sequence). The CDR3: CATSNRGEQYF.

V gene TRBV12-3 or TRBV12-4 combines with J gene TRBJ1-1; TCRdb names TRBD1, which stays unverified in the absence of DNA. The CDR3 covers 11 residues. CDR3 region: CASTKTGVAFF.

The CDR3 reads CASTLLATQETQYF. The genes are TRBV11-2 and TRBJ2-5; TCRdb reports TRBD2, a call that lacks DNA to check it against. The CDR3 totals 14 residues. Germline V CDR1 and CDR2: SGHAT, FQNNGV.

V is TRBV29-1 and J is TRBJ2-3; TCRdb's D call of TRBD2 is untestable without DNA. The V gene's germline CDR1 is SQVTM and CDR2 ANQGSEA. The length of the CDR3 is 14 residues. The CDR3 reads CSVEERESSDTQYF.

This rearrangement joins TRBV3-1 to TRBJ2-1; TCRdb lists TRBD2, though no DNA is available to test this call. The CDR3 consists of 14 residues. CDR1 is LGHDT and CDR2 is YNNKEL in the germline V gene (reference sequence). CDR3 amino acids: CASSQEVASYEQFF.

The J gene is TRBJ2-2, the V gene TRBV12-3 or TRBV12-4; without DNA, the TCRdb call of TRBD1 cannot be checked. CDR3 size: 14 residues. CDR3 protein: CASSERRRTGELFF.

V and J are TRBV7-2 and TRBJ2-7; TCRdb's D call, TRBD2, is unchecked because there is no DNA. The CDR3 runs to 16 residues. The germline V gene encodes CDR1 SGHTA and CDR2 FQGNSA. The CDR3 sequence is CASSLVGTSGSYEQYF.

The chain links TRBV15 to TRBJ2-1; the TRBD1 assignment by TCRdb is unverifiable without DNA. The V gene's germline CDR1 is LNHNV and CDR2 YYDKDF (reference sequence). The CDR3 sequence is 15 residues long. CDR3 region: CATSRGQGVSDEQFF. Drawing the rest from reference TRBV15 and TRBJ2-1, the complete variable domain is DAMVIQNPRYQVTQFGKPVTLSCSQTLNHNVMYWYQQKSSQAPKLLFHYYDKDFNNEADTPDNFQSRRPNTSFCFLDIRSPGLGDTAMYLCATSRGQGVSDEQFFGPGTRLTVL.

The genes are TRBV30 and TRBJ2-6; there is no DNA to check the TCRdb D call of TRBD2. The CDR3 is 17 residues long. Germline values: CDR1 GTSNPN, CDR2 SVGIG (reference sequence). This CDR3 is CAWSVRSSGSGANVLTF.